A single sample gave rise to the 9 T cell receptor beta chains below, sequenced in a study of shared clonotypes between healthy human individuals. Produced via immunoSEQ multiplex PCR; TCRdb's table is partial and in-frame only. The sample gives about 1.5 million clones, around 98% of which show up once; 0.45% is in the top ten. Sequences were obtained from naive CD4+ T cells sorted from blood. Subset described: CD45RA+ positively selected. These receptors were collected from a man aged 25-45 years in good health.

This chain uses TRBV5-1 with TRBJ2-2; possible D gene TRBD1, 6 bases. This CDR3 has 13 residues. Trimming stripped 6 bases from V and 5 bases from J, with 11 bases between. Germline lookup yields CDR1 SGHRS and CDR2 YFSETQ. The CDR3 DNA follows: TGCGCCAGCAATCCCCAGGGGACCGGGGAGCTGTTTTTT. Protein product: CASNPQGTGELFF.

Of note for this clone: Other DNA sequences of this sample code for an identical CDR3. This chain joins TRBV20-1 and TRBJ2-3; the D is unclear. Trimming left V 0 bases short and J 3 bases short, with 1 base between. This CDR3 has 11 amino acids. Germline-derived CDR1 and CDR2 are DFQATT and SNEGSKA (reference sequence). The CDR3 DNA sequence: TGCAGTGCTAGAGATACAGATACGCAGTATTTT. Translated: CSARDTDTQYF.

The J gene is TRBJ2-1, the V gene TRBV10-1, with 8 bases identical to TRBD2. Germline values: CDR1 WNHNN, CDR2 SYGVQD (reference sequence). The CDR3 spans 16 residues. J gave up 0 bases and V 3 bases, and 4 bases lay outside the gene matches. The CDR3 protein is CASSDYSGSSYNEQFF. The CDR3 region has the DNA TGCGCCAGCAGTGATTACAGCGGGAGCTCCTACAATGAGCAGTTCTTC.

CDR3 in DNA: TGTGCCAGCAGGGGTTTTGGCACAGATACGCAGTATTTT. Protein product: CASRGFGTDTQYF. This rearrangement joins TRBV25-1 to TRBJ2-3; D gene unclear. Per germline, CDR1 MGHDK and CDR2 SYGVNS. The CDR3 has 13 amino acids. Trimming cost V 6 bases and J 1 base, with 8 bases left between them.

CDR3: CASSFQTGAGANVLTF. The DNA of the CDR3 is TGTGCCAGCAGCTTTCAGACAGGGGCTGGGGCCAACGTCCTGACTTTC. V is TRBV7-2 and J is TRBJ2-6; 8 nucleotides agree with TRBD1. The germline V gene encodes CDR1 SGHTA and CDR2 FQGNSA. The trim removed 3 bases at V and 2 bases at J, leaving 3 bases unmatched. The CDR3 sequence is 16 residues long.

The chain couples TRBV5-1 to TRBJ1-2, with 12 bases identical to TRBD1. Germline assignment: CDR1 SGHRS and CDR2 YFSETQ. Losses at the gene ends were 3 bases for V and 6 bases for J; bases not matched to a gene: 3. This CDR3 spans 14 amino acids. The CDR3 sequence: CASSWGQGANGYTF. In DNA form, the CDR3 reads TGCGCCAGCAGCTGGGGACAGGGGGCGAATGGCTACACCTTC.

The rearrangement joins TRBV5-1 to TRBJ2-7; D possibly matches TRBD1 or TRBD2 (6 bases each). Between the trimmed V and J ends, which lost 4 bases and 0 bases, there was a span of 17 bases. Germline loops: CDR1 SGHRS, CDR2 YFSETQ. The CDR3 spans 16 residues. CDR3 DNA: TGCGCCAGCAGCCCCCAAAGGGGGGAAAGCTCCTACGAGCAGTACTTC. The encoded protein is CASSPQRGESSYEQYF.

CDR3 region: CASSRGRLAGGGPTDTQYF. The CDR3 nucleotides read TGTGCCAGTAGCAGAGGAAGACTAGCGGGAGGAGGCCCCACAGATACGCAGTATTTT. V gene TRBV19 combines with J gene TRBJ2-3, with 13 bases aligning to TRBD2. J gave up 2 bases and V 6 bases, and 14 bases lay outside the gene matches. Germline values: CDR1 LNHDA, CDR2 SQIVND (reference sequence). This CDR3 comprises 19 residues.

This chain joins TRBV27 and TRBJ2-7; the match to TRBD2 covers 9 bases. V shed 7 bases, J shed 2 bases, and the junction held 3 bases outside the gene matches. The CDR3 has 13 residues. Germline values: CDR1 MNHEY, CDR2 SMNVEV (reference sequence). In nucleotides, the CDR3 is TGTGCCAGCAAGCGGGAGGTACCCTACGAGCAGTACTTC. Protein product: CASKREVPYEQYF.